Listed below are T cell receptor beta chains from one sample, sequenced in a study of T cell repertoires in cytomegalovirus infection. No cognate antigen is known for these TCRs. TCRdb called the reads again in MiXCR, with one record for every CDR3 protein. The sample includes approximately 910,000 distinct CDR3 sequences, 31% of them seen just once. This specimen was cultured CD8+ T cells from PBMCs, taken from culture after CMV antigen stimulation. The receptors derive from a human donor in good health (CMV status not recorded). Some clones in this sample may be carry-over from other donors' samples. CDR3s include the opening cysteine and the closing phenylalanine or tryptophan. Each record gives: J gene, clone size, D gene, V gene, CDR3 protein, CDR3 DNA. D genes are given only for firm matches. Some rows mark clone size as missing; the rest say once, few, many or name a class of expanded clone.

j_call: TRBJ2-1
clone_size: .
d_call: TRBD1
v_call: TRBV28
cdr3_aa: CASSSSRQGAVHNEQFF
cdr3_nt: TGTGCCAGCAGTTCTTCAAGACAGGGGGCAGTTCACAATGAGCAGTTCTTC

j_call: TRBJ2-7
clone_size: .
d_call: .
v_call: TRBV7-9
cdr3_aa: CASSDTDRHEQYF
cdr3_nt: TGTGCCAGCAGCGACACAGACAGACACGAGCAGTACTTC

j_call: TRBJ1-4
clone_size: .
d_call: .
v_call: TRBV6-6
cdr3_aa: CASSYKGTTNEKLFF
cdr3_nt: TGTGCCAGCAGTTACAAGGGGACAACTAATGAAAAACTGTTTTTT

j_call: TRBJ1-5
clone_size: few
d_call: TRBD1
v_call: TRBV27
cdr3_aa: CASSLTGVVNQPQHF
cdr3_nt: TGTGCCAGCAGTTTGACAGGGGTGGTCAATCAGCCCCAGCATTTT

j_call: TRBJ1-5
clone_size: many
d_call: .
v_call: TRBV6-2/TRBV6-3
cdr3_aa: CASSYIVGRSNQPQHF
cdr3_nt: TGTGCCAGCAGCTACATCGTAGGGAGGAGCAATCAGCCCCAGCATTTT

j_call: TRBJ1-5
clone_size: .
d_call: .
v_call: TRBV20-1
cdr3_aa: CSARARESGNQPQHF
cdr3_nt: TGCAGTGCTAGAGCCAGGGAAAGTGGCAATCAGCCCCAGCATTTT

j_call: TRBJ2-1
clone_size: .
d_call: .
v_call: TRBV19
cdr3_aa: CASYGGTLGEYEQFF
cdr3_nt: TGTGCCAGTTACGGGGGGACATTGGGTGAATATGAGCAGTTCTTC

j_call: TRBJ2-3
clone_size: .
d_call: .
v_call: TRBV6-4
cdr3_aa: CASSAAGASTDTQYF
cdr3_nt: TGTGCCAGCAGTGCGGCGGGGGCTAGCACAGATACGCAGTATTTT

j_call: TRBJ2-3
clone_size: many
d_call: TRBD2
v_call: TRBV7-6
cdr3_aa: CASSPLGGGARRDTQYF
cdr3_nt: TGTGCCAGCAGCCCCCTCGGCGGGGGGGCCAGAAGAGATACGCAGTATTTT

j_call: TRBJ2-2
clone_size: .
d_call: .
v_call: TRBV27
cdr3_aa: CASSESNSDGELFF
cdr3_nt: TGTGCCAGCAGCGAGTCAAACTCTGACGGGGAGCTGTTTTTT

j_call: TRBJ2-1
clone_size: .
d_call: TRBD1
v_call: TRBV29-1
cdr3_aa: CSVPRTGGSVVSYNEQFF
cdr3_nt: TGCAGCGTCCCCCGGACAGGGGGGAGCGTGGTCTCCTACAATGAGCAGTTCTTC

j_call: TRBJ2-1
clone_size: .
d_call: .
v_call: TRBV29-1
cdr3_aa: CSVEDLRVPSYNEQFF
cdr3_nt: TGCAGCGTTGAAGATCTTAGGGTACCCTCCTACAATGAGCAGTTCTTC

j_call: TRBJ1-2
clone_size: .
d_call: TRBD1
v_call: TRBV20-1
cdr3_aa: CSARDRGKGDYGYTF
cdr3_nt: TGCAGTGCAAGAGACAGGGGGAAGGGGGACTATGGCTACACCTTC

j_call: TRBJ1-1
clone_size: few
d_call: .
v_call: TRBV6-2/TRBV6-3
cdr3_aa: CASSYILNTEAFF
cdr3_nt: TGTGCCAGCAGTTACATTTTGAACACTGAAGCTTTCTTT

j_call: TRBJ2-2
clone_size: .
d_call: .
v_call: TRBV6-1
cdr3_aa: CARGLPTGELFF
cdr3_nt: TGTGCCAGGGGACTCCCGACCGGGGAGCTGTTTTTT

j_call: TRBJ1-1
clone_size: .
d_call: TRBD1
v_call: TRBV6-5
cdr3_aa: CASSPAGTGVLAFF
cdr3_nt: TGTGCCAGCAGCCCAGCCGGGACAGGGGTTCTCGCTTTCTTT

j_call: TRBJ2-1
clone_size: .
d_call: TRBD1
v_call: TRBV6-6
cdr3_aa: CASSDGQGNEQFF
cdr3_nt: TGTGCCAGCAGTGATGGACAGGGCAATGAGCAGTTCTTC

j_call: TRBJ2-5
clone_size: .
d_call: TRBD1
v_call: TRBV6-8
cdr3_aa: CASSLQGPGTGQETQYF
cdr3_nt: TGTGCCAGCAGTCTCCAAGGCCCGGGGACAGGGCAAGAGACCCAGTACTTC

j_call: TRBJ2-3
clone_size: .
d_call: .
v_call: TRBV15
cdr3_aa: CATSKMTRRGTDTQYF
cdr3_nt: TGTGCCACCAGCAAAATGACACGTCGAGGGACAGATACGCAGTATTTT

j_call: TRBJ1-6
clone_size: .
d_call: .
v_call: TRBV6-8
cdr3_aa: CASNRGLNSPLHF
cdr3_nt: TGTGCCAGCAATCGGGGACTAAATTCACCCCTCCACTTT

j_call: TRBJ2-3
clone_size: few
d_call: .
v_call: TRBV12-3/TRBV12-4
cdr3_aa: CASSPAQGQSTDTQYF
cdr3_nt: TGTGCCAGCAGCCCGGCCCAGGGCCAGAGCACAGATACGCAGTATTTT

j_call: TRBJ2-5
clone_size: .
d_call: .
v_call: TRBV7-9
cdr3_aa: CASSLGPAIQETQYF
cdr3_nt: TGTGCCAGCAGCTTAGGGCCCGCTATCCAAGAGACCCAGTACTTC

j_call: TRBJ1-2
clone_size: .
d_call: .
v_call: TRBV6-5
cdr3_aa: CASSYQAVSPNYGYTF
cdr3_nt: TGTGCCAGCAGTTACCAGGCCGTCTCACCCAACTATGGCTACACCTTC

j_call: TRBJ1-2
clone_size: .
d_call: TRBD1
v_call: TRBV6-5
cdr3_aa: CASSYSGTGGIYGYTF
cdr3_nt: TGTGCCAGCAGTTACTCTGGGACAGGGGGTATCTATGGCTACACCTTC

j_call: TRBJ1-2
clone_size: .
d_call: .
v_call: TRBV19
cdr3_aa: CATLWPRRSGYTF
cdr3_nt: TGTGCCACCTTGTGGCCCCGAAGAAGCGGCTACACCTTC

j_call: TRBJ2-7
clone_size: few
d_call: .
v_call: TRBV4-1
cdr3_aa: CASSHPLSPREQYF
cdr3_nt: TGCGCCAGCAGCCACCCCCTCTCCCCTAGGGAGCAGTACTTC

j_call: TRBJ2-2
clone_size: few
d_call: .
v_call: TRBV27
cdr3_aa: CASSFHRGGTGELFF
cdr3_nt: TGTGCCAGCAGTTTTCACAGGGGGGGAACCGGGGAGCTGTTTTTT

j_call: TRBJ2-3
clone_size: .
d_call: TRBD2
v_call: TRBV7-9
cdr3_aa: CASSSPRWSGGFTDTQYF
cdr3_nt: TGTGCCAGCAGCTCCCCCCGGTGGAGCGGGGGATTCACAGATACGCAGTATTTT

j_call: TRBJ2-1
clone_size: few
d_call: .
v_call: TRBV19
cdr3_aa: CASSLNPTGDYYNEQFF
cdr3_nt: TGTGCCAGTAGTCTAAACCCTACAGGGGACTACTACAATGAGCAGTTCTTC

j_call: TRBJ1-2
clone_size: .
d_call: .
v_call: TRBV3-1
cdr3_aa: CASSPLEVGAYGYTF
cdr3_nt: TGTGCCAGCAGCCCTTTAGAAGTGGGGGCGTATGGCTACACCTTC

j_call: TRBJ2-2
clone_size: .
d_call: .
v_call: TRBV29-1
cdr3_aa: CSVEILDSGTGELFF
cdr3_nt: TGCAGCGTTGAGATCCTCGACAGCGGCACCGGGGAGCTGTTTTTT

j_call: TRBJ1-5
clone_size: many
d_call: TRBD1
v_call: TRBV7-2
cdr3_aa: CASSLRQGGNQPQHF
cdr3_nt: TGTGCCAGCAGCCTCCGACAGGGTGGCAATCAGCCCCAGCATTTT

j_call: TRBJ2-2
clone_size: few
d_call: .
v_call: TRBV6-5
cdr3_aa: CASSLRPQTDLSTGELFF
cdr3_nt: TGTGCCAGCAGTTTGAGACCTCAGACGGACCTTTCCACCGGGGAGCTGTTTTTT

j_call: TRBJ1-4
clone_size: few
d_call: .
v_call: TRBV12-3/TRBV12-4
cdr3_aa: CASSFLLRPGWGGESNEKLFF
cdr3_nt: TGTGCCAGCAGTTTTCTCCTCAGACCCGGTTGGGGGGGAGAGAGTAATGAAAAACTGTTTTTT

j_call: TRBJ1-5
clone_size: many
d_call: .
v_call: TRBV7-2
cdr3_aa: CASSLPGWGQPQHF
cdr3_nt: TGTGCCAGCAGCTTACCCGGCTGGGGTCAGCCCCAGCATTTT

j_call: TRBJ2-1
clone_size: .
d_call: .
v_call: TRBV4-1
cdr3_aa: CASSLSIGVQLGNEQFF
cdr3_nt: TGCGCCAGCAGCCTTTCGATAGGGGTACAATTGGGAAATGAGCAGTTCTTC